Included here is one T cell receptor beta chain sequence, with context. What antigen it recognizes has not been identified. No quality values exist for individual bases; no much larger clone is one base distant. This specimen comes from a study of blood T cell repertoires in COVID-19 (TCRdb year 2020). Notes on the research overall: Samples covering the acute and convalescent phases of COVID-19 were provided by collaborators in the United States, Italy and Spain. Subjects who had been exposed to COVID-19, were actively infected with it, or had recovered from it provided the deeply sampled blood TCRbeta repertoires that made up the dataset. A de-identified subject ID, COVID-19 status, age in years and sex were almost always included in the sample metadata. The repertoires were released in a freely available public database intended as a resource for research on the immune response to SARS-CoV-2. HLA class I and class II types, where available, came from metadata supplied by the sample provider rather than from assay-based typing. The samples were drawn from the first 160 participants of the ongoing ImmuneRACE study and from roughly 1,300 subjects provided by 6 global collaborators. The material from the prospective study consisted of cDNA or gDNA derived from T cells, B-cell-depleted T cells, or PBMCs.

The immunoSEQ Assay, a bias-controlled multiplex PCR, was used to amplify TCRbeta CDR3 regions from genomic DNA. As for how the authors treated the data: The number of nucleated cells in each sample was estimated from the amplification of reference gene primers within the assay. To quantify the absolute abundance of each unique TCRbeta CDR3 rearrangement, sequence reads were collapsed and filtered. For each sample, productive Simpson clonality was calculated as the square root of Simpson's diversity index over productive rearrangements. TCRdb's version of the immuneACCESS table is confined to in-frame rearrangements and falls short of the full clone set. An unresolved V gene accounts for under half of the shortfall where checked; the remainder is of unknown origin. Clone size and the V and J calls come from that table; the DNA yielded D and trimming. This sample gives around 260,000 clones in total; around 84% of them show up just once. The ten biggest clones cover over 5% of the sample.

One collaborating source in Seattle enrolled patients while the patients were actively infected and followed the patients over time throughout the course of disease. Whole blood was collected in K2EDTA tubes by collaborating institutions according to the institutions' own protocols. For TCRbeta analysis, collaborators shipped samples in one of three forms: frozen whole blood, isolated PBMCs, or DNA extracted from either of those sample types. From cysteine to phenylalanine, the CDR3 is 15 amino acids long. CDR3 DNA is the only sequence kept; it has 45 bases, read in frame from the first base. V ends up 7 bases short and J 4 bases short, with an unmatched junction base count of 9. The germline V gene supplies CDR1 SGHRS and CDR2 YFSETQ. General conclusions and limits of the study: The quantity of clinical and demographic metadata differed by source and by participant and was supplied without curation.

The origin of this receptor is a woman in her fifties or sixties with COVID-19, enrolled during active disease. The chain couples TRBV5-1 to TRBJ2-2; TRBD2 fits 8 bases in the junction. Sequenced: peripheral blood. This receptor has the CDR3 CASVPSGGGTGELFF. The DNA sequence is as follows: TGCGCCAGCGTCCCCTCCGGGGGGGGCACCGGGGAGCTGTTTTTT. Beyond the CDR3, the reference TRBV5-1 and TRBJ2-2 genes provide the residues; the full variable domain reads: KAGVTQTPRYLIKTRGQQVTLSCSPISGHRSVSWYQQTPGQGLQFLFEYFSETQRNKGNFPGRFSGRQFSNSRSEMNVSTLELGDSALYLCASVPSGGGTGELFFGEGSRLTVL.